This TCR beta chain originates from a study of radiation and T cells in renal cell carcinoma. This clone was found once. TCRdb's table, derived via immunoSEQ multiplex PCR, lists solely in-frame clones and lacks some. The table shows about 76,000 clones, with 80% to 90% occurring only once. Stated time point: blood 4 weeks post-SBRT, at nephrectomy. Described treatment: 15 Gy SBRT to primary tumor, nephrectomy 4 weeks later. Trimming cost V 3 bases and J 6 bases, with 6 bases left between them. The CDR3 spans 11 residues. CDR1 is SGHRS and CDR2 is YFSETQ in the germline V gene. This sequence was found in a woman in her 70s with renal cell carcinoma. This sequence joins TRBV5-1 and TRBJ1-1, with D unclear. The sequencing used blood, collected from a patient whose treatment included radiotherapy and nephrectomy. The CDR3 DNA is TGCGCCAGCAGCTCGGAGGCTGAAGCTTTCTTT. Residues: CASSSEAEAFF.